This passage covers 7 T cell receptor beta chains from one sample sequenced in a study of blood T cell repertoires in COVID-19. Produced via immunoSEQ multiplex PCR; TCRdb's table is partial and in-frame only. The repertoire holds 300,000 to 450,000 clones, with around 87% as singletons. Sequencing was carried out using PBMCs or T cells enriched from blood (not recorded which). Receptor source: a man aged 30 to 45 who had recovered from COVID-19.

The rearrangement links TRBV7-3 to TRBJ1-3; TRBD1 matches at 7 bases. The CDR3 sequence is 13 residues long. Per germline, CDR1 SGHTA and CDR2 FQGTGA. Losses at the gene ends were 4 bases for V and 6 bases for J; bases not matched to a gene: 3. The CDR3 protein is CASSSGQTNTIYF. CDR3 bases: TGTGCCAGCAGCTCGGGACAGACAAACACCATATATTTT.

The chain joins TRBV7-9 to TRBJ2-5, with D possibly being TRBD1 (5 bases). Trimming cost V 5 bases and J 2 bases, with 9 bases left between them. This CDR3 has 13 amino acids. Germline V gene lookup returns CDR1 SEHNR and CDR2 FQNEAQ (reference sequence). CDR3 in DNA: TGTGCCAGCAGCCCGACAGTACAAGAGACCCAGTACTTC. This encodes CASSPTVQETQYF.

The CDR3 spells CASSTRTGSSYEQYF. DNA of the CDR3: TGTGCCAGCAGCACCCGGACAGGGAGCTCCTACGAGCAGTACTTC. The chain combines TRBV7-2 with TRBJ2-7; the match to TRBD1 covers 8 bases. V was pared by 5 bases and J by 0 bases, with 6 bases of the junction left unmatched. Germline V CDR1 and CDR2: SGHTA, FQGNSA. The CDR3 consists of 15 residues.

The CDR3, as DNA: TGTGCCAGTAGAGACAGGGGGCGCATAGGAGTGAACACTGAAGCTTTCTTT. This encodes CASRDRGRIGVNTEAFF. The V and J genes are TRBV19 and TRBJ1-1; 10 nucleotides line up with TRBD1. There are 17 residues in the CDR3. CDR1 is LNHDA, CDR2 SQIVND, per germline (reference sequence). J lost 0 bases, V lost 6 bases, and 10 bases had no gene match.

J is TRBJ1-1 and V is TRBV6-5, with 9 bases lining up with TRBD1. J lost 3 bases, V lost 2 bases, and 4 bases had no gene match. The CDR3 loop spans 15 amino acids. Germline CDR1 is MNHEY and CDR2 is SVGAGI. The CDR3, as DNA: TGTGCCAGCAGTTACGATGGACAGGGGTACACTGAAGCTTTCTTT. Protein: CASSYDGQGYTEAFF.

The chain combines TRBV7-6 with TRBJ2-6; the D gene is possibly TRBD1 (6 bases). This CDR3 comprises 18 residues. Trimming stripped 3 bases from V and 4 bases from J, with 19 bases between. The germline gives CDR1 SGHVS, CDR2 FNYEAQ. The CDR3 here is CASSLAHFTGTGANVLTF. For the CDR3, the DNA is TGTGCCAGCAGCTTGGCACACTTTACAGGGACCGGGGCCAACGTCCTGACTTTC.

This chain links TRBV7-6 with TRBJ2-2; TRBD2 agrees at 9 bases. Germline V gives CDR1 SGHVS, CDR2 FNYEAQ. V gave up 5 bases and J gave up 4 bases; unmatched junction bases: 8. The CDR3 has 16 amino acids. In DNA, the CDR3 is TGTGCCAGCAGCCCCTATAGCGGGGGTAGCACCGGGGAGCTGTTTTTT. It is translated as CASSPYSGGSTGELFF.